This TCR beta chain appears in the sequencing data of a study of CD8 T cells in ankylosing spondylitis. Study-wide results and caveats: In reactive arthritis synovial fluid and blood, some motif variants had been reported before. Reported data indicate significant enrichment of disease-linked clones within matched ankylosing spondylitis synovial fluid.

This clonotype showed up many times. Its antigen is as yet unknown. In making TCR beta libraries, quantitative 5'-RACE with molecular barcodes was used. TCRdb recomputed calls from the 5' RACE reads with MiXCR, one row per CDR3 protein. The repertoire holds some 240,000 distinct CDR3 sequences, with around 25% as singletons. The sample taken for sequencing was blood, either unsorted or a sorted T cell fraction (not recorded which). This receptor was taken from a male donor with ankylosing spondylitis or in good health (not recorded which).

The CDR3 nucleotides read TGTGCCAGCAGGGACAGGGAGTATGGCTACACCTTC. This encodes CASRDREYGYTF. V is TRBV12-3 or TRBV12-4 and J is TRBJ1-2; TRBD1 aligns across 8 bases. This CDR3 contains 12 residues. V shed 6 bases, J shed 5 bases, and the junction held 2 bases outside the gene matches.